This T cell receptor beta chain was observed in a study of shared clonotypes between healthy human individuals. The CDR3 spans 16 residues. Germline lookup yields CDR1 LNHDA and CDR2 SQIVND (reference sequence). V was clipped by 3 bases and J by 3 bases, with 16 bases between them. The study, taken as a whole, reports: Among donors, clonotype sharing was expected to be affected by sequencing depth. Only blood samples were collected, and tissue repertoires likely differ.

Splitting of CD4+ cells produced CD45RA+ naive and CD45RA-negative memory subsets. Regarding this clone: Antigen unknown.

Sequencing was at deep level. TCRdb's table, derived via immunoSEQ multiplex PCR, lists solely in-frame clones and lacks some. The table shows 950,000 to 1,300,000 clones, with around 76% occurring only once. V gene TRBV19 combines with J gene TRBJ2-3; the D gene is possibly TRBD1 (6 bases). The sequenced sample was memory CD4+ T cells sorted from blood. Specified subset: CD45RA-negative fraction. The TCR comes from a young man in good health. CDR3 sequence reads: CASSITMGRGTDTQYF. The CDR3 coding sequence is TGTGCCAGTAGTATTACCATGGGAAGGGGGACAGATACGCAGTATTTT.